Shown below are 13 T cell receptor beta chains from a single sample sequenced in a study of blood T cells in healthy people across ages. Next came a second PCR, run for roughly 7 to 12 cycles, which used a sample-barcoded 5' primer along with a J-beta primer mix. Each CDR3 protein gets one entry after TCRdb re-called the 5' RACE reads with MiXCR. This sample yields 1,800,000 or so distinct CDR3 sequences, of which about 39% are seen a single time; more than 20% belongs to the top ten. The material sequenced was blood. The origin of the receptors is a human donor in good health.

The CDR3 coding sequence is TGTGCCAGCGGCAGTTCAGATACGCAGTATTTT. Amino acids: CASGSSDTQYF. The chain couples TRBV16 to TRBJ2-3; D is unresolved. V was shortened by 8 bases and J by 4 bases, with 7 bases between the two germline ends. Looked up from germline, CDR1 is KGHSY and CDR2 is FQNENV. The CDR3 loop spans 11 amino acids.

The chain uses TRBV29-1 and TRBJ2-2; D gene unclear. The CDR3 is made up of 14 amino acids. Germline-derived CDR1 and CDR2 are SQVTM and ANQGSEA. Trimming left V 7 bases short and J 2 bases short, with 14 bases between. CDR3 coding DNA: TGCAGCGCAGCTTCGGATACAAACACCGGGGAGCTGTTTTTT. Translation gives CSAASDTNTGELFF.

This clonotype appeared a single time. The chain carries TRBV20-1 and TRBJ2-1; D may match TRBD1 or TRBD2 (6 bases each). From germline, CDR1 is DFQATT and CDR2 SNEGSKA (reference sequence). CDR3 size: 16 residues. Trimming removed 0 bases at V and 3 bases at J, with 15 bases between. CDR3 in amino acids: CSARDTARGDYNEQFF. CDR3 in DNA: TGCAGTGCTAGAGATACGGCGAGGGGGGACTACAATGAGCAGTTCTTC.

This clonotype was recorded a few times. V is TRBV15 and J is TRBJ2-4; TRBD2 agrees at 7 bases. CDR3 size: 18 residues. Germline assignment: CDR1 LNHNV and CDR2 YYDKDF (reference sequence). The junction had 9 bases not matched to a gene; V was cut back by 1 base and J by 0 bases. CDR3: CATSRGGGVVLAKNIQYF. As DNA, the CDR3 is TGTGCCACCAGCAGAGGGGGGGGAGTCGTACTAGCCAAAAACATTCAGTACTTC.

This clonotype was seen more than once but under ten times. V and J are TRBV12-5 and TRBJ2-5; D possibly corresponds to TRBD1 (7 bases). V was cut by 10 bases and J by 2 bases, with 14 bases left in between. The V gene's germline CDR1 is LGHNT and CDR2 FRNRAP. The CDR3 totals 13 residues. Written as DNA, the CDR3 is TGTGCTACAACCCCAGGGGGGCAAGAGACCCAGTACTTC. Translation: CATTPGGQETQYF.

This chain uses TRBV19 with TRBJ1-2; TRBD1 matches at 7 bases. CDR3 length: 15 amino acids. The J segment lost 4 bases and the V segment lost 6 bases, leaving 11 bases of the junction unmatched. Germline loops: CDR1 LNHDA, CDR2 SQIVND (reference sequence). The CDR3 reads CASRMTGKDLYGYTF. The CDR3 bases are TGTGCCAGTAGAATGACAGGGAAGGATCTCTATGGCTACACCTTC.

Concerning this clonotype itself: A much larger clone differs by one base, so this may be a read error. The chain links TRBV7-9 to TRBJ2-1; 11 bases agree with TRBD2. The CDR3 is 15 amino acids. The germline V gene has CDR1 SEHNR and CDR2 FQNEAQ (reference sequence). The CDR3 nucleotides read TGTGCCAGCAGCTCAAGACTAGCGGGGTACAATGAGCCGTTCTTC. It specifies CASSSRLAGYNEPFF.

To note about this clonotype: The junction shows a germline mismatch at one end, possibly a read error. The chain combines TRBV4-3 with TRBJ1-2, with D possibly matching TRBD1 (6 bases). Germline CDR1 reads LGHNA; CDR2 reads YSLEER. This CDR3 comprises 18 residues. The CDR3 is CASSQDLTAGAANYGYTF. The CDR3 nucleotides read TGCGCCAGTAGCCAAGATCTTACGGCAGGGGCAGCTAACTATGGCTACACCTTC.

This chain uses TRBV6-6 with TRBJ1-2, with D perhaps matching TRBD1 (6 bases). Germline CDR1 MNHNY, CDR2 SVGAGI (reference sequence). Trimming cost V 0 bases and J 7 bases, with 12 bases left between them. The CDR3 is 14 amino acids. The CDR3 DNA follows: TGTGCCAGCAGTTACTCGGACGGGGGGCCTGGCTACACCTTC. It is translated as CASSYSDGGPGYTF.

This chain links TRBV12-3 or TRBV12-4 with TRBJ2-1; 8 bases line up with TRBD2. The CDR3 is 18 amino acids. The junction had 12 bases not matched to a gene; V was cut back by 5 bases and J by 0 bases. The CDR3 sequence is CASSLSGGAFSSYNEQFF. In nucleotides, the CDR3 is TGTGCCAGCAGTCTCAGCGGGGGCGCCTTCAGCTCCTACAATGAGCAGTTCTTC.

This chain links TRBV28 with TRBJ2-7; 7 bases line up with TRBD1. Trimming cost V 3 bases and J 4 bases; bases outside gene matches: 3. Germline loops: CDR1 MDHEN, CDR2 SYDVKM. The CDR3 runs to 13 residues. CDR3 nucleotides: TGTGCCAGCAGTTTCGAGACAGGGTACGAGCAGTACTTC. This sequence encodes CASSFETGYEQYF. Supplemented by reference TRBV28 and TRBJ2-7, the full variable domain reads DVKVTQSSRYLVKRTGEKVFLECVQDMDHENMFWYRQDPGLGLRLIYFSYDVKMKEKGDIPEGYSVSREKKERFSLILESASTNQTSMYLCASSFETGYEQYFGPGTRLTVT.

In nucleotides, the CDR3 is TGCGCCAGCAAGACATCAGGGGCCTTGAACTATGGCTACACCTTC. This encodes CASKTSGALNYGYTF. This rearrangement joins TRBV5-1 to TRBJ1-2, with a tentative D call TRBD1 (6 bases). Germline V gene sequence: CDR1 SGHRS, CDR2 YFSETQ. V shed 6 bases and J shed 2 bases, with 17 bases lying between them. CDR3 length equals 15 residues. The variable domain in full, completed from reference TRBV5-1 and TRBJ1-2, reads KAGVTQTPRYLIKTRGQQVTLSCSPISGHRSVSWYQQTPGQGLQFLFEYFSETQRNKGNFPGRFSGRQFSNSRSEMNVSTLELGDSALYLCASKTSGALNYGYTFGSGTRLTVV.

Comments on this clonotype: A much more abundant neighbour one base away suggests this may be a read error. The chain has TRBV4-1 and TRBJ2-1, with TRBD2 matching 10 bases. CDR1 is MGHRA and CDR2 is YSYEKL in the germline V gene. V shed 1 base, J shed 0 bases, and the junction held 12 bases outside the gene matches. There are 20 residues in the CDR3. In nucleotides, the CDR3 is TGCGCCAGCAGCCAAGGGTGGCTAGCGGGGGCCACCACCTCCTACAATGAGCAGTTCTTC. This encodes CASSQGWLAGATTSYNEQFF.